This T cell receptor (beta chain) was sequenced for a study of blood T cell repertoires in COVID-19. About the study: Material from acute and convalescent COVID-19 was sourced from the United States, Italy and Spain. PBMCs, B-cell-depleted T cells, or T cells were the source of the cDNA or gDNA that made up the material.

In the original processing: Quantification of nucleated cells was approximated via reference gene primer amplification. TCRdb's copy holds only in-frame clones and misses some; the assay was immunoSEQ multiplex PCR. The V and J calls and the clone size are those of that table, but D and trimming were determined from the DNA. This sample has some 380,000 clones, with 81% found just once. From germline, CDR1 is MDHEN and CDR2 SYDVKM. The CDR3 is made up of 18 amino acids. Germline trimming cut 4 bases from V and 1 base from J; bases unmatched to any gene: 9. Material: peripheral blood. The chain has TRBV28 and TRBJ2-6; TRBD1 agrees at 8 bases. The sequence was obtained from a human donor with acute or convalescent COVID-19. The donor label of this sample is uncertain. The CDR3 region is CASSSGGQVTSGANVLTF. The CDR3 DNA reads TGTGCCAGCAGTTCCGGGGGACAGGTAACGTCTGGGGCCAACGTCCTGACTTTC.